This TCR beta chain was found in a study of glioma-infiltrating T cells. Using RNA template, CDR3s of TCR alpha and beta were amplified with iRepertoire arm-PCR. TCRdb analysed the multiplex PCR reads with MiXCR anew, one entry per CDR3 protein. The sample has 300,000 to 400,000 distinct CDR3 sequences; around 45% are singletons. Germline V lookup: CDR1 MNHEY, CDR2 SVGAGI. This CDR3 is 12 amino acids long. Worth noting for this clonotype: A read error may produce the germline difference seen at one junction end.

Sequenced material: glioma tissue, nonneoplastic brain tissue, or PBMCs (not recorded which). This rearrangement joins TRBV6-5 to TRBJ1-1; D not resolved. This clonotype was obtained from a human donor with low-grade glioma or glioblastoma, undergoing nonglioma brain surgery, or in good health (not recorded which). The CDR3 here is CASSHINTEALF. CDR3 in DNA: TGTGCCAGCAGCCATATAAACACTGAAGCTTTATTT.